This T cell receptor beta chain was found in a study of T cell repertoires and Cas9 in healthy adults. Across the study: CD4 and CD8 compartments: SpCas9-reactive T cells profiled for potency, cytotoxicity, lineage. Whole-study results and caveats: Reportedly, SpCas9-reactive effector T cell proliferation and function were mitigated by SpCas9-reactive Tregs in vitro.

V lost 6 bases and J 7 bases, leaving 19 bases between the germline ends. Germline V lookup: CDR1 SNHLY, CDR2 FYNNEI. The CDR3 covers 15 residues. As regards this clone: Its target is unknown.

Clones were sequenced by immunoSEQ multiplex PCR, and TCRdb holds only the in-frame ones, with some missing. The repertoire has more than 13,000 clones, roughly 89% of them found once; the top ten carry around 1.9%. This clonotype was obtained from a human donor in good health. The chain recombines TRBV2 with TRBJ1-5; D possibly corresponds to TRBD1 (6 bases). Sequencing was done on a sample of Tregs (CD4+, CD25+, CD127-, CD137-, CD154-) from PBMCs; culture status not recorded. Here the CDR3 reads CASSPITGSLQPQHF. The CDR3 bases are TGTGCCAGCAGCCCAATTACAGGGAGTTTACAGCCCCAGCATTTT.